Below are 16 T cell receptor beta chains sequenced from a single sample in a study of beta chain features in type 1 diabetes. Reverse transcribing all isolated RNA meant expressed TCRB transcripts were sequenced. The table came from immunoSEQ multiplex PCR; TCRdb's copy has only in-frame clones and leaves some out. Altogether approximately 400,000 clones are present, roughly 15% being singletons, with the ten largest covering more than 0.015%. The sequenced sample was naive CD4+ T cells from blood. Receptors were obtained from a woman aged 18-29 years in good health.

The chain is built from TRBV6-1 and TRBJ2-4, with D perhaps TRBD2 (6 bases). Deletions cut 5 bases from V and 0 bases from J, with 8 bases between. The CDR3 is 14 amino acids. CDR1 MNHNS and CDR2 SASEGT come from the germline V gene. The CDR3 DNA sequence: TGTGCCAGCAGTCTGGGACTAGCCAAAAACATTCAGTACTTC. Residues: CASSLGLAKNIQYF.

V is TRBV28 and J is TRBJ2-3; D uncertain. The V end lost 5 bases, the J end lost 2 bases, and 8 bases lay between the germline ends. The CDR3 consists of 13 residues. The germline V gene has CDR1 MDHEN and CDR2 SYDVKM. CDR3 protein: CASSLVYTDTQYF. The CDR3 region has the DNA TGTGCCAGCAGTCTTGTTTACACAGATACGCAGTATTTT.

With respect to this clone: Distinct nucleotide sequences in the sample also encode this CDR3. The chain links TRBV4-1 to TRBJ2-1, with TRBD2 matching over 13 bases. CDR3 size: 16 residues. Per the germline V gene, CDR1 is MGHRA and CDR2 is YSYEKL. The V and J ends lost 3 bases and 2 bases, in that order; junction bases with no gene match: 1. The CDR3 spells CASSQGTSGTYNEQFF. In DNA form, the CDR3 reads TGCGCCAGCAGCCAGGGGACTAGCGGGACCTACAATGAGCAGTTCTTC.

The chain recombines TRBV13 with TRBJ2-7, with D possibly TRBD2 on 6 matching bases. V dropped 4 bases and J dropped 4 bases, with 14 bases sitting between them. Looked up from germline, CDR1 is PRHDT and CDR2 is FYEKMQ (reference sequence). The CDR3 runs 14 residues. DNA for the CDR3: TGTGCCAGCAGCTCACCTCACCGGGGGTACGAGCAGTACTTC. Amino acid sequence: CASSSPHRGYEQYF.

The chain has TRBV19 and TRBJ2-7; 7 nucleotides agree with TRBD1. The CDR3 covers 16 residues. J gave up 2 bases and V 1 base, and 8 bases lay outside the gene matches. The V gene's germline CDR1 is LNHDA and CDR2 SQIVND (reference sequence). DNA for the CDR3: TGTGCCAGTAGTATAGCCCCGAGGCAGGGGGCCTACGAGCAGTACTTC. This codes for CASSIAPRQGAYEQYF.

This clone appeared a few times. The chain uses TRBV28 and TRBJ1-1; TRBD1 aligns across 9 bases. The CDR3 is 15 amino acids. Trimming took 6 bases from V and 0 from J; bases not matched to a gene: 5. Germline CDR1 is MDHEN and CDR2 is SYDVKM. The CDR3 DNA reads TGTGCCAGCAGACCTACAGGGGGCTTGAACACTGAAGCTTTCTTT. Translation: CASRPTGGLNTEAFF.

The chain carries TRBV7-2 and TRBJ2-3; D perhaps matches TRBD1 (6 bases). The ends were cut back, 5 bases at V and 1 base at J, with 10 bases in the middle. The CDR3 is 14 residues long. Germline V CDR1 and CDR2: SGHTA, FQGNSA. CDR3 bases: TGTGCCAGCAGCCGGACAGAAGGCACAGATACGCAGTATTTT. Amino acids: CASSRTEGTDTQYF.

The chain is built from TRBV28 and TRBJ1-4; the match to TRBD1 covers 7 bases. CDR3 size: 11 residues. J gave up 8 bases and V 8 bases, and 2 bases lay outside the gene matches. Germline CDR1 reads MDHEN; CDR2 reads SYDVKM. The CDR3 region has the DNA TGTGCCAGCCGGGACAGCGAAAAACTGTTTTTT. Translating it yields CASRDSEKLFF.

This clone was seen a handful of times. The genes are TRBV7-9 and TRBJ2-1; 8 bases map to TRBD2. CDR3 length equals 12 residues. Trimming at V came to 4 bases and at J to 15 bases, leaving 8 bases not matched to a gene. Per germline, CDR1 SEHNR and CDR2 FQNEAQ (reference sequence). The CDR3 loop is CASSSGGTRWFF. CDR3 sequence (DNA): TGTGCCAGCAGCTCCGGCGGGACTAGGTGGTTCTTC.

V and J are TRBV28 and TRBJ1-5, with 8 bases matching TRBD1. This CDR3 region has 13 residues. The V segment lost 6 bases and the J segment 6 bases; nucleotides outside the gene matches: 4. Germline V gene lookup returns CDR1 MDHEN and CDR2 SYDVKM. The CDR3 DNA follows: TGTGCCAGCAGGAACAGGGGGAGTCAGCCCCAGCATTTT. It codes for CASRNRGSQPQHF. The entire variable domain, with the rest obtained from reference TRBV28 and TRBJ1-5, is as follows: DVKVTQSSRYLVKRTGEKVFLECVQDMDHENMFWYRQDPGLGLRLIYFSYDVKMKEKGDIPEGYSVSREKKERFSLILESASTNQTSMYLCASRNRGSQPQHFGDGTRLSIL.

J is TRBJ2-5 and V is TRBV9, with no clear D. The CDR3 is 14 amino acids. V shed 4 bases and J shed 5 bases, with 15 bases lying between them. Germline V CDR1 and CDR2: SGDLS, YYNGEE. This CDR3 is CASSPPLSGETQYF. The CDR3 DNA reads TGTGCCAGCAGCCCTCCGCTGTCCGGGGAGACCCAGTACTTC.

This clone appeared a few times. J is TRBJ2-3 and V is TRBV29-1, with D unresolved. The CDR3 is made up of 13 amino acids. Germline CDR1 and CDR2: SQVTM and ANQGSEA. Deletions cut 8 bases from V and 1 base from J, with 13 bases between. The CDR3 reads CSSERGGTDTQYF. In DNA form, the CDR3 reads TGCAGCTCAGAACGTGGAGGCACAGATACGCAGTATTTT.

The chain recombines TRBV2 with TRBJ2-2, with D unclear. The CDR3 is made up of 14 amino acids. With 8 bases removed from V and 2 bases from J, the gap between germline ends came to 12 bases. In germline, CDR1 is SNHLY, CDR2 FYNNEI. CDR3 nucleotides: TGTGCCAGCGGCCTGACACGTAACACCGGGGAGCTGTTTTTT. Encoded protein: CASGLTRNTGELFF.

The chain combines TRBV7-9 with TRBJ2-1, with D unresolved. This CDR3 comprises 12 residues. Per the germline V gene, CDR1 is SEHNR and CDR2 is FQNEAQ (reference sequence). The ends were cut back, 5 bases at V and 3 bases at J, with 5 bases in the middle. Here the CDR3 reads CASSRYYNEQFF. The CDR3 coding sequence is TGTGCCAGCAGCCGTTACTACAATGAGCAGTTCTTC.

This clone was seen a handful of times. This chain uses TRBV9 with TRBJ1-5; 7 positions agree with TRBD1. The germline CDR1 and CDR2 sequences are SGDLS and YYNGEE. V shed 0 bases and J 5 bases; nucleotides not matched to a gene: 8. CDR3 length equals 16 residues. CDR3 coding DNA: TGTGCCAGCAGCGTAGGGGCAGGGGGAATGTATCAGCCCCAGCATTTT. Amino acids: CASSVGAGGMYQPQHF.

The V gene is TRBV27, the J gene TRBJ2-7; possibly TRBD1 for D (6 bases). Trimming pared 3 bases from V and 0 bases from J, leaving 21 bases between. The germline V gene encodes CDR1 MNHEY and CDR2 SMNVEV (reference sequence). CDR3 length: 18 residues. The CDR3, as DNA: TGTGCCAGCAGTTTGGGGTACCCTGGGGACATTAGCTCCTACGAGCAGTACTTC. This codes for CASSLGYPGDISSYEQYF.